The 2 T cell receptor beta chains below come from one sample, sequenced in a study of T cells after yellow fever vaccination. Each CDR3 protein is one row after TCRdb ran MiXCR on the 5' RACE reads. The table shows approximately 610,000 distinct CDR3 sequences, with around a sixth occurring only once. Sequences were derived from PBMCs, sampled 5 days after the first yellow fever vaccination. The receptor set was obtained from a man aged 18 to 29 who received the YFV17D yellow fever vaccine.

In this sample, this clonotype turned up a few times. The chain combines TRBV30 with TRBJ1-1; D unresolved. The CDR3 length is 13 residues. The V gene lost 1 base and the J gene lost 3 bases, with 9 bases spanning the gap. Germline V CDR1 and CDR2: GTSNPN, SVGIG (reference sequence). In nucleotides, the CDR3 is TGTGCCTGGAGTGCTGGGGATTACACTGAAGCTTTCTTT. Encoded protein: CAWSAGDYTEAFF. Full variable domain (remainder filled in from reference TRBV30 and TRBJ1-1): SQTIHQWPATLVQPVGSPLSLECTVEGTSNPNLYWYRQAAGRGLQLLFYSVGIGQISSEVPQNLSASRPQDRQFILSSKKLLLSDSGFYLCAWSAGDYTEAFFGQGTRLTVV.

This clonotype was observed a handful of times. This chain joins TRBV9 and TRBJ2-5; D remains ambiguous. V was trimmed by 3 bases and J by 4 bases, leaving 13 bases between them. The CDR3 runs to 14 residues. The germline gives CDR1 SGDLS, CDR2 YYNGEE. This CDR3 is CASSAAPTGETQYF. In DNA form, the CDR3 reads TGTGCCAGCAGCGCAGCCCCCACGGGAGAGACCCAGTACTTC. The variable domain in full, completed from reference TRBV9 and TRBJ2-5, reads DSGVTQTPKHLITATGQRVTLRCSPRSGDLSVYWYQQSLDQGLQFLIQYYNGEERAKGNILERFSAQQFPDLHSELNLSSLELGDSALYFCASSAAPTGETQYFGPGTRLLVL.